The clone carrying this TCR beta chain was found a few times. The source of the sample is a study of blood T cell repertoires in COVID-19. At the level of the study: Some COVID-19 samples were acute and others convalescent; all came from the United States, Italy and Spain. Nucleic acid was either cDNA or gDNA, and it came from T cells, B-cell-depleted T cells, or PBMCs.

TCRdb keeps only in-frame clones here, not all; method: immunoSEQ multiplex PCR. The sample yields about 13,000 clones, roughly 93% seen once. With 0 bases clipped from V and 4 bases from J, the junction kept 15 bases outside the gene matches. CDR1 LNHNV and CDR2 YYDKDF come from the germline V gene (reference sequence). This CDR3 is built from 19 residues. The sequencing input was peripheral blood. V usage is TRBV15 and J usage is TRBJ2-7; TRBD2 aligns across 10 bases. The clonotype comes from a human donor in a cohort sampled during active COVID-19. The CDR3 spells CATSRELAGRSMPGYEQYF. CDR3 nucleotides: TGTGCCACCAGCAGAGAACTAGCGGGAAGGTCCATGCCTGGGTACGAGCAGTACTTC. Combining the CDR3 with reference TRBV15 and TRBJ2-7 gives the whole variable domain DAMVIQNPRYQVTQFGKPVTLSCSQTLNHNVMYWYQQKSSQAPKLLFHYYDKDFNNEADTPDNFQSRRPNTSFCFLDIRSPGLGDTAMYLCATSRELAGRSMPGYEQYFGPGTRLTVT.